The 19 T cell receptor beta chains below come from one sample, sequenced in a study of blood T cell repertoires in COVID-19. The assay was immunoSEQ multiplex PCR, and TCRdb's table has in-frame clones only and misses some. The sample carries about 200,000 clones, around 87% recorded once. Sequenced material: peripheral blood. Every receptor here comes from a man aged 55-75 years with acute or convalescent COVID-19.

The chain recombines TRBV7-2 with TRBJ2-4, with 9 nucleotides matching TRBD2. Germline V gene sequence: CDR1 SGHTA, CDR2 FQGNSA. Germline trimming cut 5 bases from V and 2 bases from J; bases unmatched to any gene: 10. CDR3 length: 17 residues. The CDR3 loop reads CASSPGTSPLTKNIQYF. In DNA, the CDR3 is TGTGCCAGCAGCCCCGGGACTAGCCCCCTAACCAAAAACATTCAGTACTTC.

The chain is built from TRBV18 and TRBJ2-5; 10 bases agree with TRBD1. Germline CDR1 is KGHSH and CDR2 is LQKENI. V gave up 6 bases and J gave up 5 bases; unmatched junction bases: 9. This CDR3 has 15 amino acids. CDR3 protein: CASSPDRGRGETQYF. As DNA, the CDR3 is TGTGCCAGCTCCCCCGACAGGGGGCGCGGGGAGACCCAGTACTTC.

The CDR3 DNA follows: TGTGCCACGGGGGGGACCATCTCCTACAATGAGCAGTTCTTC. This translates into CATGGTISYNEQFF. The rearrangement uses TRBV19 and TRBJ2-1; 8 nucleotides agree with TRBD2. The CDR3 length is 14 residues. Trimming at V came to 10 bases and at J to 0 bases, leaving 5 bases not matched to a gene. CDR1 and CDR2 from the germline V gene are LNHDA and SQIVND (reference sequence).

The chain carries TRBV14 and TRBJ1-1; D is possibly TRBD1 (5 bases). The germline V and J ends were trimmed by 0 bases and 12 bases, with 14 bases remaining between them. The CDR3 is 13 amino acids. In germline, CDR1 is SGHDN, CDR2 FVKESK. DNA for the CDR3: TGTGCCAGCAGCCAAGATCTCAAGGGGATAACTTTCTTT. It yields the protein CASSQDLKGITFF.

The rearrangement uses TRBV5-4 and TRBJ2-1; D is unresolved. Germline values: CDR1 SGHNT, CDR2 YYREEE (reference sequence). The V end lost 0 bases, the J end lost 6 bases, and 16 bases lay between the germline ends. This CDR3 is 16 amino acids long. CDR3 region: CASSLASVRPRNEQFF. The CDR3 coding sequence is TGTGCCAGCAGCTTGGCCTCTGTGCGGCCTCGCAATGAGCAGTTCTTC.

The CDR3 DNA reads TGTGCCAGCAGTTGGAAGGGTCTGTCCCGGGACAGGGTTCCTTACGAGCAGTACTTC. It specifies CASSWKGLSRDRVPYEQYF. The gene calls are TRBV6-8 and TRBJ2-7; the match to TRBD1 covers 9 bases. The V gene end was trimmed by 4 bases and the J gene end by 4 bases; junction bases not matched to a gene: 20. Per germline, CDR1 MNHGY and CDR2 SAAAGT. This CDR3 has 19 residues.

The genes are TRBV7-2 and TRBJ1-1; a possible D gene is TRBD1 (5 bases). Trimming pared 4 bases from V and 1 base from J, leaving 13 bases between. The CDR3 is 15 residues long. The germline V gene encodes CDR1 SGHTA and CDR2 FQGNSA. CDR3 sequence (DNA): TGTGCCAGCAGCTGGAAGGGGCCCCGGAACACTGAAGCTTTCTTT. This codes for CASSWKGPRNTEAFF.

The V call is TRBV4-2, the J call TRBJ2-1; D may be TRBD1 (6 bases). The CDR3 covers 16 residues. Trimming shortened V by 4 bases and J by 8 bases, and 21 bases separated the two germline ends. The germline V gene encodes CDR1 LGHNA and CDR2 YNFKEQ. CDR3 loop: CASSPRTASLVHEQFF. The DNA for the CDR3 is TGTGCCAGCAGCCCACGGACAGCCTCCCTGGTCCATGAGCAGTTCTTC.

V usage is TRBV5-6 and J usage is TRBJ2-3, with 8 bases aligning to TRBD1. The CDR3 is made up of 14 amino acids. Germline loops: CDR1 SGHDT, CDR2 YYEEEE. V trimming: 0 bases; J trimming: 4 bases; junction bases outside the gene matches: 1. This CDR3 reads CASSLGTGSDTQYF. The DNA for the CDR3 is TGTGCCAGCAGCTTGGGGACAGGGTCAGATACGCAGTATTTT. Based on the CDR3 plus reference TRBV5-6 and TRBJ2-3, the full variable domain is DAGVTQSPTHLIKTRGQQVTLRCSPKSGHDTVSWYQQALGQGPQFIFQYYEEEERQRGNFPDRFSGHQFPNYSSELNVNALLLGDSALYLCASSLGTGSDTQYFGPGTRLTVL.

The chain uses TRBV7-2 and TRBJ1-2; 8 bases are shared with TRBD1. Germline V gene sequence: CDR1 SGHTA, CDR2 FQGNSA. V shed 6 bases and J 2 bases; nucleotides not matched to a gene: 11. The CDR3 runs to 16 residues. The CDR3, as DNA: TGTGCCAGCAGTTCGTCAGACAGGGGTAGGAACTATGGCTACACCTTC. This gives the protein CASSSSDRGRNYGYTF. Variable domain in full (rest from reference TRBV7-2 and TRBJ1-2): GAGVSQSPSNKVTEKGKDVELRCDPISGHTALYWYRQSLGQGLEFLIYFQGNSAPDKSGLPSDRFSAERTGGSVSTLTIQRTQQEDSAVYLCASSSSDRGRNYGYTFGSGTRLTVV.

This chain uses TRBV6-5 with TRBJ2-2, with no clear D. Trimming removed 0 bases at V and 1 base at J, with 3 bases between. There are 14 residues in the CDR3. The germline gives CDR1 MNHEY, CDR2 SVGAGI. CDR3 nucleotides: TGTGCCAGCAGTTACTCGCGGAACACCGGGGAGCTGTTTTTT. Its translation is CASSYSRNTGELFF.

The J gene is TRBJ1-1, the V gene TRBV9, with 7 positions matching TRBD1. V dropped 4 bases and J dropped 7; count of bases not matched to a gene: 10. The CDR3 spans 14 residues. The V gene's germline CDR1 is SGDLS and CDR2 YYNGEE. CDR3 DNA sequence: TGTGCCAGCAGCCAGGGGGTTGGGGAGGTTGAAGCTTTCTTT. It encodes CASSQGVGEVEAFF.

This chain links TRBV27 with TRBJ2-2; no clear D. The germline V and J ends were trimmed by 2 bases and 2 bases, with 9 bases remaining between them. Germline values: CDR1 MNHEY, CDR2 SMNVEV (reference sequence). This CDR3 contains 15 residues. For the CDR3, the DNA is TGTGCCAGCAGTTTAGCAGGATCCAACACCGGGGAGCTGTTTTTT. Protein sequence: CASSLAGSNTGELFF.

This clone was observed once. The chain combines TRBV11-3 with TRBJ2-2; 10 bases map to TRBD2. Unmatched junction bases numbered 9, after V lost 4 bases and J lost 1 base. The CDR3 has 18 amino acids. Per the germline V gene, CDR1 is SGHNT and CDR2 is YENEEA. This chain's CDR3 is CASSSALVAGGNTGELFF. CDR3 nucleotide sequence: TGTGCCAGCAGCTCAGCGTTGGTAGCGGGGGGGAACACCGGGGAGCTGTTTTTT.

The chain has TRBV11-2 and TRBJ2-1; D is possibly TRBD2 (5 bases). V lost 2 bases, J lost 4 bases, and 9 bases lay in between. Germline values: CDR1 SGHAT, CDR2 FQNNGV. The CDR3 extends over 14 amino acids. The CDR3: CASSLSGLYNEQFF. The CDR3 DNA is TGTGCCAGCAGCTTATCGGGGTTATACAATGAGCAGTTCTTC.

Here the CDR3 DNA reads TGTGCCAGCAGCCCGGACAGGGAGCTGGCCCTCCACTTT. This codes for CASSPDRELALHF. The chain uses TRBV4-2 and TRBJ1-6; 8 bases match TRBD1. This CDR3 spans 13 amino acids. With V trimmed by 4 bases and J by 14 bases, 7 bases remained unmatched. Germline CDR1 is LGHNA and CDR2 is YNFKEQ.

The count of this clone is one. This chain uses TRBV5-5 with TRBJ2-7; TRBD2 is a possible D gene (6 bases). The V end lost 3 bases, the J end lost 7 bases, and 11 bases lay between the germline ends. Germline CDR1 is SGHKS and CDR2 is YYEKEE (reference sequence). This CDR3 has 12 residues. The CDR3 region has the DNA TGTGCCAGCAGCTGGACGGGGGAAGAGCAGTACTTC. Its protein is CASSWTGEEQYF. Based on the CDR3 plus reference TRBV5-5 and TRBJ2-7, the full variable domain is DAGVTQSPTHLIKTRGQQVTLRCSPISGHKSVSWYQQVLGQGPQFIFQYYEKEERGRGNFPDRFSARQFPNYSSELNVNALLLGDSALYLCASSWTGEEQYFGPGTRLTVT.

The J gene is TRBJ1-1, the V gene TRBV12-3 or TRBV12-4, with 7 positions matching TRBD1. There are 13 residues in the CDR3. V shed 4 bases and J 6 bases; nucleotides not matched to a gene: 5. The CDR3 region is CASSSGGVAEAFF. CDR3 DNA sequence: TGTGCCAGCAGTTCAGGGGGAGTGGCTGAAGCTTTCTTT.

In DNA form, the CDR3 reads TGTGCCAGCAGCCCGGGGGATCCCGACTACAATGAGCAGTTCTTC. Translated, it gives CASSPGDPDYNEQFF. This chain joins TRBV5-8 and TRBJ2-1; TRBD2 might be the D (6 bases). V lost 4 bases and J 3 bases, leaving 14 bases between the germline ends. CDR3 length: 15 residues. Germline V gene lookup returns CDR1 SGHTS and CDR2 YDEGEE. Full variable domain (outside the CDR3, taken from reference TRBV5-8 and TRBJ2-1): EAGVTQSPTHLIKTRGQQATLRCSPISGHTSVYWYQQALGLGLQFLLWYDEGEERNRGNFPPRFSGRQFPNYSSELNVNALELEDSALYLCASSPGDPDYNEQFFGPGTRLTVL.